At least ten counts were recorded for the clone carrying this T cell receptor beta chain. Its specificity is unknown. The source of the sample is a study of T cells in Graves' hyperthyroidism and ophthalmopathy. Whole-study findings and limits: Most clonotypes expanded in thyroid above 0.001 were likewise present in blood.

The CDR3 loop spans 18 amino acids. With 4 bases removed from V and 8 bases from J, the gap between germline ends came to 26 bases. RNA transcripts served as the template for amplifying TCR beta CDR3 regions. The TCR CDR3 first-round RT-PCR relied on the HTBI primer set. MiXCR was run by TCRdb on the multiplex PCR reads, yielding one entry per CDR3 protein. This sample has about 550,000 distinct CDR3 sequences, with around 21% found just once. Material for sequencing was blood. The receptor was derived from a man aged 18 to 30 with Graves' hyperthyroidism. The gene calls are TRBV12-3 or TRBV12-4 and TRBJ2-2; a weak D match, TRBD1 (6 bases). The CDR3 region has the DNA TGTGCCAGCAGTTCCCGGGACCCAAGGTTTTTGGGGGCAGGGGAGCTGTTTTTT. Translated, it gives CASSSRDPRFLGAGELFF.